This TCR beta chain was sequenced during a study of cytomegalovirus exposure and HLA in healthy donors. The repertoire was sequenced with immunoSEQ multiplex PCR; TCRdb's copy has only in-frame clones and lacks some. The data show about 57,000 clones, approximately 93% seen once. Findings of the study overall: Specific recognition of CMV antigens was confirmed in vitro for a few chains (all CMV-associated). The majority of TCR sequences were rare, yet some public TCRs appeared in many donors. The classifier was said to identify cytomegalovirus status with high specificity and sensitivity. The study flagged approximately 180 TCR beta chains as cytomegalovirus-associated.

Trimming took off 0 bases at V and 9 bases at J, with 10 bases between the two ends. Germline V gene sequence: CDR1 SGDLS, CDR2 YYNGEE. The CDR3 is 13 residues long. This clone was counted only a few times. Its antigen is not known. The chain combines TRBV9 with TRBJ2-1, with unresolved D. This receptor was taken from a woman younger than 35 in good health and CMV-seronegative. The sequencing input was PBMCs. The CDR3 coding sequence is TGTGCCAGCAGCGTAGGGTTCCCCGGTGAGCAGTTCTTC. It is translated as CASSVGFPGEQFF.